The rows below give T cell receptor beta chains drawn from one sample of a study of T cells in Graves' hyperthyroidism and ophthalmopathy. TCRdb re-derived calls from the multiplex PCR reads in MiXCR, one entry per CDR3 protein. The sample contains 200,000 or so distinct CDR3 sequences, around a sixth of which appear only once. The sequencing input was blood. The receptors originated from a woman between 45 and 65 years old with Graves' hyperthyroidism. Both conserved end residues are part of each CDR3. The D gene is left open where the match is weak. Some rows mark clone size as missing; the rest say once, few, many or name a class of expanded clone.

V	length	J	D	size	CDR3	DNA
TRBV6-5	15	TRBJ1-4	NA	NA	CASSYSTQTNEKLFF	TGTGCCAGCAGTTACTCGACCCAAACTAATGAAAAACTGTTTTTT
TRBV28	14	TRBJ2-5	NA	NA	CASSSSRSQETQYF	TGTGCCAGCAGTTCCTCGCGGAGTCAAGAGACCCAGTACTTC
TRBV12-3/TRBV12-4	13	TRBJ2-7	NA	NA	CASSLIQGYEQYF	TGTGCCAGCAGTTTAATACAGGGCTACGAGCAGTACTTC
TRBV24-1	20	TRBJ2-1	TRBD1	many	CATSTHGGQGWIASYNEQFF	TGTGCCACCAGTACCCATGGGGGACAGGGGTGGATAGCGAGCTACAATGAGCAGTTCTTC
TRBV18	13	TRBJ2-7	NA	many	CASSSDDSYEQYF	TGTGCCAGCTCATCGGACGACTCCTACGAGCAGTACTTC
TRBV5-1	18	TRBJ2-3	NA	many	CASSLGFVVRGYADTQYF	TGCGCCAGCAGCTTGGGTTTTGTAGTCCGCGGTTACGCAGATACGCAGTATTTT
TRBV20-1	14	TRBJ2-6	TRBD2	many	CSASGGTGANVLTF	TGCAGTGCTAGCGGGGGGACTGGGGCCAACGTCCTGACTTTC
TRBV7-8	14	TRBJ2-7	NA	few	CASSLGEVGYEQYF	TGTGCCAGCAGCTTAGGGGAGGTCGGGTACGAGCAGTACTTC
TRBV4-2	17	TRBJ1-2	NA	few	CASSQVETRRVGYGYTF	TGTGCCAGCAGCCAAGTCGAAACCCGACGAGTTGGATATGGCTACACCTTC
TRBV6-2/TRBV6-3	16	TRBJ2-2	TRBD2	NA	CASSRFGLANTGELFF	TGTGCCAGCAGTCGATTTGGACTAGCTAACACCGGGGAGCTGTTTTTT
TRBV28	15	TRBJ2-5	TRBD2	many	CASRDASGGQETQYF	TGTGCCAGCAGGGACGCTTCGGGGGGCCAAGAGACCCAGTACTTC
TRBV29-1	14	TRBJ2-3	NA	many	CSVDGDTRTDTQYF	TGCAGCGTTGATGGGGACACCCGCACAGATACGCAGTATTTT
TRBV11-3	14	TRBJ1-1	TRBD1	many	CASSPRTGNTEAFF	TGTGCCAGCAGCCCCCGGACAGGGAACACTGAAGCTTTCTTT
TRBV5-8	17	TRBJ2-1	TRBD2	NA	CASSQGVLREGHNEQFF	TGTGCCAGCAGCCAAGGGGTTTTGCGGGAGGGCCACAATGAGCAGTTCTTC
TRBV5-7	18	TRBJ2-3	TRBD2	many	CASSLGLAGAESTDTQYF	TGTGCCAGCAGCTTAGGACTAGCGGGAGCGGAAAGCACAGATACGCAGTATTTT
TRBV19	14	TRBJ1-2	NA	few	CASGRQETNYGYTF	TGTGCCAGTGGGAGACAGGAGACTAACTATGGCTACACCTTC
TRBV20-1	13	TRBJ1-2	NA	many	CSAREPGTYGYTF	TGCAGTGCTCGCGAGCCAGGTACCTATGGCTACACCTTC
TRBV3-1	15	TRBJ1-6	TRBD1	few	CASRERDRVNSPLHF	TGTGCCAGCAGGGAAAGGGACAGGGTAAATTCACCCCTCCACTTT
TRBV6-1	15	TRBJ2-1	NA	NA	CASTTSGGSYNEQFF	TGTGCCAGCACTACGTCCGGAGGCTCCTACAATGAGCAGTTCTTC
TRBV11-3	12	TRBJ2-3	NA	many	CASSLRDHTQYF	TGTGCCAGCAGCTTACGGGACCATACGCAGTATTTT
TRBV29-1	12	TRBJ1-3	NA	NA	CSVEGQSDTIYF	TGCAGCGTCGAGGGCCAGTCGGACACCATATATTTT
TRBV7-3	14	TRBJ1-2	NA	NA	CAIVEGGRGYGYTF	TGTGCCATCGTCGAGGGGGGCCGAGGCTATGGCTACACCTTC
TRBV10-1	16	TRBJ2-2	NA	NA	CASSESRVGNTGELFF	TGCGCCAGCAGTGAGTCGAGGGTTGGAAACACCGGGGAGCTGTTTTTT
TRBV11-2	14	TRBJ2-2	NA	many	CASSLAQDTGELFF	TGTGCCAGCAGCTTAGCCCAGGACACCGGGGAGCTGTTTTTT
TRBV15	15	TRBJ2-7	TRBD2	few	CATREGLAGPYEQYF	TGTGCCACCAGGGAGGGACTAGCGGGACCCTACGAGCAGTACTTC
TRBV6-5	16	TRBJ2-2	TRBD2	few	CASSHSATSLTGELFF	TGTGCCAGCAGTCACTCTGCGACTAGCCTCACCGGGGAGCTGTTTTTT
TRBV29-1	12	TRBJ1-2	NA	NA	CSVRHRDIGYTF	TGCAGCGTGCGGCACAGAGATATCGGCTACACCTTC
TRBV20-1	16	TRBJ2-1	TRBD2	many	CSASVLSGSGSNEQFF	TGCAGTGCTAGCGTTCTTAGCGGGAGTGGGTCCAATGAGCAGTTCTTC
TRBV2	13	TRBJ2-3	TRBD2	few	CARRTSGRDTRYF	TGTGCCAGAAGGACTAGCGGGAGAGATACGCGGTATTTT
TRBV5-1	17	TRBJ2-1	NA	NA	CASRSGGVNGSYNEQFF	TGCGCCAGCCGGAGCGGAGGGGTGAATGGCTCCTACAATGAGCAGTTCTTC
TRBV13	15	TRBJ2-1	TRBD2	NA	CASSPRLAGVSEQFF	TGTGCCAGCAGCCCCCGACTAGCGGGAGTGAGTGAGCAGTTCTTC
TRBV7-6	15	TRBJ2-5	NA	many	CASSLVSGTQETQYF	TGTGCCAGCAGCTTAGTGTCCGGGACCCAAGAGACCCAGTACTTC
TRBV19	14	TRBJ1-1	NA	NA	CASSIFRRNTEAFF	TGTGCCAGTAGTATCTTCAGACGGAACACTGAAGCTTTCTTT
TRBV6-1	14	TRBJ1-5	NA	many	CASSHSGLNQPQHF	TGTGCCAGCAGTCACTCAGGACTCAATCAGCCCCAGCATTTT
TRBV6-7	16	TRBJ2-5	TRBD2	NA	CASGEEPTSGQETQYF	TGTGCCAGCGGAGAGGAACCGACTAGCGGGCAAGAGACCCAGTACTTC
TRBV18	15	TRBJ1-3	NA	NA	CASSTRDSSGNTIYF	TGTGCCAGCTCAACAAGGGATAGCTCTGGAAACACCATATATTTT
TRBV12-3/TRBV12-4	17	TRBJ2-3	NA	many	CATLREGADSGWDTQYF	TGTGCCACCCTCCGTGAAGGGGCCGACAGTGGGTGGGATACGCAGTATTTT
TRBV20-1	14	TRBJ2-1	TRBD2	many	CSARVSGRASEQFF	TGCAGTGCTAGGGTCAGCGGGAGGGCGTCTGAGCAGTTCTTC
TRBV2	15	TRBJ2-7	NA	NA	CASSEATGVTLEQYF	TGTGCCAGCAGTGAAGCTACCGGGGTTACCCTCGAGCAGTACTTC
TRBV3-1	16	TRBJ1-2	NA	many	CASSQVGRGGFYGYTF	TGTGCCAGCAGCCAAGTGGGCAGGGGCGGATTCTATGGCTACACCTTC
TRBV9	15	TRBJ2-7	TRBD1	few	CASSYTAKQGDEQYF	TGTGCCAGCAGCTATACGGCGAAACAGGGGGACGAGCAGTACTTC
TRBV28	16	TRBJ1-1	NA	many	CASSLTTTGRPVEAFF	TGTGCCAGCAGTTTGACTACCACCGGACGGCCGGTAGAAGCTTTCTTT
TRBV7-7	13	TRBJ2-1	NA	few	CASSFSAGDEQFF	TGTGCTAGCAGCTTTTCAGCGGGCGATGAGCAGTTCTTC
TRBV10-1	15	TRBJ2-3	NA	NA	CASSESPDPTDTQYF	TGCGCCAGCAGTGAGTCGCCAGACCCCACAGATACGCAGTATTTT
TRBV29-1	15	TRBJ1-1	NA	many	CSVEDGRGVNTEAFF	TGCAGCGTTGAAGATGGTAGGGGGGTGAACACTGAAGCTTTCTTT
TRBV4-1	15	TRBJ1-1	NA	many	CASSQVGTTNTEAFF	TGCGCCAGCAGCCAAGTGGGCACGACGAACACTGAAGCTTTCTTT
TRBV12-3/TRBV12-4	14	TRBJ1-4	NA	once	CASSLGWIGEKLFF	TGTGCCAGCAGTTTAGGATGGATCGGGGAAAAACTGTTTTTT
TRBV11-3	14	TRBJ2-7	NA	many	CASSFDPNSYEQYF	TGTGCCAGCAGCTTTGATCCAAACTCCTACGAGCAGTACTTC
TRBV20-1	14	TRBJ2-7	TRBD1	many	CSASDRARTYEQYF	TGCAGTGCTAGTGACAGGGCGCGCACCTACGAGCAGTACTTC
TRBV12-3/TRBV12-4	14	TRBJ1-6	NA	NA	CASTLGAGNSPLHF	TGTGCCAGCACCTTGGGGGCTGGTAATTCACCCCTCCACTTT
TRBV19	16	TRBJ2-6	NA	NA	CASSTPSSSGANVLTF	TGTGCCAGTAGTACCCCTAGTAGCTCTGGGGCCAACGTCCTGACTTTC
TRBV19	14	TRBJ2-7	NA	NA	CASSSSAGTYEQYF	TGTGCCAGTAGTTCTTCGGCAGGGACCTACGAGCAGTACTTC
TRBV30	15	TRBJ2-1	NA	NA	CAWSAPGPTPNEQFF	TGTGCCTGGAGTGCCCCGGGACCTACACCCAATGAGCAGTTCTTC
TRBV20-1	13	TRBJ2-1	NA	many	CSAWSYRGSEQFF	TGCAGTGCTTGGAGCTACCGAGGGAGTGAGCAGTTCTTC
TRBV19	15	TRBJ2-3	NA	NA	CASSIGDGSTDTQYF	TGTGCCAGTAGTATAGGGGACGGGAGCACAGATACGCAGTATTTT